Listed below are T cell receptor beta chains from one sample, sequenced in a study of T cells in Graves' hyperthyroidism and ophthalmopathy. MiXCR, applied by TCRdb to the multiplex PCR reads, yields one record per CDR3 protein. The repertoire includes around 300,000 distinct CDR3 sequences, less than 30% of them detected once, and around 30% sits in the top ten. The sample comprised blood. The receptors were gathered from a man aged 40-49 years with Graves' hyperthyroidism that later progressed to Graves' ophthalmopathy. Each CDR3 is given with its conserved first and last residue. D genes are given only for firm matches. For some rows the clone size is stated as once, few or many, or as a class when expanded; others skip it.

CDR3aa: CASSWDRGFKETQYF; j_gene: TRBJ2-5; v_gene: TRBV6-4; abundance: NA; d_gene: TRBD1
CDR3aa: CSVEVATNTRELFF; j_gene: TRBJ2-2; v_gene: TRBV29-1; abundance: many; d_gene: NA
CDR3aa: CASSYDSTANTIYF; j_gene: TRBJ1-3; v_gene: TRBV7-2; abundance: NA; d_gene: NA
CDR3aa: CASRDKGRSGYTF; j_gene: TRBJ1-2; v_gene: TRBV12-3/TRBV12-4; abundance: many; d_gene: NA
CDR3aa: CASRDGGLNGYTF; j_gene: TRBJ1-2; v_gene: TRBV6-1; abundance: few; d_gene: NA
CDR3aa: CSVGHPDREPKNIQYF; j_gene: TRBJ2-4; v_gene: TRBV29-1; abundance: many; d_gene: TRBD1
CDR3aa: CASSLASGTNEQYF; j_gene: TRBJ2-7; v_gene: TRBV7-2; abundance: many; d_gene: TRBD2
CDR3aa: CASILDRNYGYTF; j_gene: TRBJ1-2; v_gene: TRBV2; abundance: NA; d_gene: TRBD1
CDR3aa: CASSSKQGLETQYF; j_gene: TRBJ2-5; v_gene: TRBV3-1; abundance: many; d_gene: NA
CDR3aa: CASSPQTTGLGTGELFF; j_gene: TRBJ2-2; v_gene: TRBV6-4; abundance: many; d_gene: TRBD1
CDR3aa: CASSRTRTPYEQYF; j_gene: TRBJ2-7; v_gene: TRBV5-1; abundance: many; d_gene: NA
CDR3aa: CASSEQGAPYEQYF; j_gene: TRBJ2-7; v_gene: TRBV6-1; abundance: many; d_gene: TRBD1
CDR3aa: CASSSPESSGYEQYF; j_gene: TRBJ2-7; v_gene: TRBV11-2; abundance: many; d_gene: TRBD2
CDR3aa: CASRPSGRPGQETQYF; j_gene: TRBJ2-5; v_gene: TRBV6-1; abundance: many; d_gene: TRBD2
CDR3aa: CSAKDNYGYTF; j_gene: TRBJ1-2; v_gene: TRBV20-1; abundance: NA; d_gene: NA
CDR3aa: CASSLAGREMSETQYF; j_gene: TRBJ2-5; v_gene: TRBV5-8; abundance: many; d_gene: TRBD2
CDR3aa: CASSLARGGEQYF; j_gene: TRBJ2-7; v_gene: TRBV13; abundance: many; d_gene: TRBD2
CDR3aa: CASSQSQGLRYGYTF; j_gene: TRBJ1-2; v_gene: TRBV3-1; abundance: many; d_gene: NA
CDR3aa: CASSQGVTSGSFSLYNEQFF; j_gene: TRBJ2-1; v_gene: TRBV14; abundance: many; d_gene: TRBD2
CDR3aa: CASNEGPGVGEQYF; j_gene: TRBJ2-7; v_gene: TRBV12-3/TRBV12-4; abundance: NA; d_gene: NA
CDR3aa: CASSSAPGGSYEQYF; j_gene: TRBJ2-7; v_gene: TRBV7-2; abundance: many; d_gene: TRBD2
CDR3aa: CASSLPWTGRLNYGYTF; j_gene: TRBJ1-2; v_gene: TRBV19; abundance: many; d_gene: TRBD1
CDR3aa: CASSLGGLAGSPYGYEQYF; j_gene: TRBJ2-7; v_gene: TRBV28; abundance: many; d_gene: TRBD2
CDR3aa: CASSGLGNTIYF; j_gene: TRBJ1-3; v_gene: TRBV3-1; abundance: many; d_gene: NA
CDR3aa: CASSQTGVYEQYF; j_gene: TRBJ2-7; v_gene: TRBV4-1; abundance: many; d_gene: TRBD1
CDR3aa: CASSLAPGNIQYF; j_gene: TRBJ2-4; v_gene: TRBV7-9; abundance: many; d_gene: NA
CDR3aa: CASSSMTEYQETQYF; j_gene: TRBJ2-5; v_gene: TRBV5-1; abundance: few; d_gene: NA
CDR3aa: CASSDLGFYGYTF; j_gene: TRBJ1-2; v_gene: TRBV6-1; abundance: many; d_gene: NA
CDR3aa: CASSDWEPLHF; j_gene: TRBJ1-6; v_gene: TRBV6-1; abundance: many; d_gene: NA
CDR3aa: CASRQGWLGYEQYF; j_gene: TRBJ2-7; v_gene: TRBV12-3/TRBV12-4; abundance: few; d_gene: TRBD1
CDR3aa: CSARVGDTEAFF; j_gene: TRBJ1-1; v_gene: TRBV20-1; abundance: many; d_gene: NA
CDR3aa: CASSRTRQGSYEQYF; j_gene: TRBJ2-7; v_gene: TRBV4-2; abundance: many; d_gene: TRBD1
CDR3aa: CASSFGGADNTIYF; j_gene: TRBJ1-3; v_gene: TRBV12-3/TRBV12-4; abundance: many; d_gene: NA
CDR3aa: CSATGTGKYEQYF; j_gene: TRBJ2-7; v_gene: TRBV20-1; abundance: many; d_gene: TRBD1
CDR3aa: CASSQAYPGQDNYGYTF; j_gene: TRBJ1-2; v_gene: TRBV4-1; abundance: NA; d_gene: TRBD1
CDR3aa: CATIMGAFSGNQPQHF; j_gene: TRBJ1-5; v_gene: TRBV28; abundance: many; d_gene: NA
CDR3aa: CASSVELHGEQYF; j_gene: TRBJ2-7; v_gene: TRBV19; abundance: many; d_gene: NA
CDR3aa: CASREGAGELFF; j_gene: TRBJ2-2; v_gene: TRBV2; abundance: few; d_gene: NA
CDR3aa: CASSAPGGRRPQYF; j_gene: TRBJ2-4; v_gene: TRBV9; abundance: NA; d_gene: NA
CDR3aa: CSAISSGRSTGELFF; j_gene: TRBJ2-2; v_gene: TRBV29-1; abundance: NA; d_gene: TRBD2
CDR3aa: CASSLRVAGGSVETQYF; j_gene: TRBJ2-5; v_gene: TRBV12-3/TRBV12-4; abundance: many; d_gene: TRBD1
CDR3aa: CASSLNLDQPQHF; j_gene: TRBJ1-5; v_gene: TRBV12-3/TRBV12-4; abundance: few; d_gene: NA
CDR3aa: CAISSEGSYGYTF; j_gene: TRBJ1-2; v_gene: TRBV6-1; abundance: NA; d_gene: NA
CDR3aa: CASSPDGYGYTF; j_gene: TRBJ1-2; v_gene: TRBV7-9; abundance: NA; d_gene: NA
CDR3aa: CASSLTGTGKKGEAFF; j_gene: TRBJ1-1; v_gene: TRBV12-3/TRBV12-4; abundance: NA; d_gene: TRBD1
CDR3aa: CASSLAKETAEAFF; j_gene: TRBJ1-1; v_gene: TRBV5-1; abundance: once; d_gene: NA
CDR3aa: CASSSGTQRETQYF; j_gene: TRBJ2-5; v_gene: TRBV5-1; abundance: many; d_gene: NA
CDR3aa: CASSRTVNEQYF; j_gene: TRBJ2-7; v_gene: TRBV12-3/TRBV12-4; abundance: many; d_gene: NA
CDR3aa: CATSRGGRNGETQYF; j_gene: TRBJ2-5; v_gene: TRBV15; abundance: many; d_gene: NA
CDR3aa: CASTDTQYEQYF; j_gene: TRBJ2-7; v_gene: TRBV7-8; abundance: NA; d_gene: NA
CDR3aa: CSGGIFTEAFF; j_gene: TRBJ1-1; v_gene: TRBV29-1; abundance: many; d_gene: NA
CDR3aa: CASSLVVAAGTQETQYF; j_gene: TRBJ2-5; v_gene: TRBV11-2; abundance: many; d_gene: NA
CDR3aa: CASSLYPPASGYYEQYF; j_gene: TRBJ2-7; v_gene: TRBV28; abundance: many; d_gene: TRBD2
CDR3aa: CSAREPGTGGWDTEAFF; j_gene: TRBJ1-1; v_gene: TRBV20-1; abundance: many; d_gene: TRBD1
CDR3aa: CASQTSGDSGEQYF; j_gene: TRBJ2-7; v_gene: TRBV18; abundance: many; d_gene: TRBD2